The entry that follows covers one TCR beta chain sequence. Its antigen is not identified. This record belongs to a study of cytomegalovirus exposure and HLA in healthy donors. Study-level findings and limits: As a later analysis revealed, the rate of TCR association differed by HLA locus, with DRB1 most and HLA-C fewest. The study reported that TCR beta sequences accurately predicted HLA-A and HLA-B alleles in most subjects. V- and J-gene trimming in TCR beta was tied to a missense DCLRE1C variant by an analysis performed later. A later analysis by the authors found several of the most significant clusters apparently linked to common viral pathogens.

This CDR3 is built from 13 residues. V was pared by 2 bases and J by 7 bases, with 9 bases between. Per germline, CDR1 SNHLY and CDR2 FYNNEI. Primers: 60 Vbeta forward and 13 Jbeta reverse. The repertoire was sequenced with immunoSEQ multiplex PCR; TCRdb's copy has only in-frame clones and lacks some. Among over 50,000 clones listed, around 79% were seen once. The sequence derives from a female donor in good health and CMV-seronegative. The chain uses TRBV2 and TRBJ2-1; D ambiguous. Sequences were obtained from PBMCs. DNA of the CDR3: TGTGCCAGCAGTGAAACCCACTATAATGAGCAGTTCTTC. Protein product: CASSETHYNEQFF.